The clone carrying this TCR beta chain has more than one count but fewer than ten. Antigen specificity is unknown. The data are from a study of response to subunit inactivated influenza vaccine. TCRdb ran MiXCR on the RT-PCR reads and lists one entry per CDR3 protein. Of 450,000 to 600,000 distinct CDR3 sequences in the sample, 7.2% were seen once. This CDR3 spans 15 amino acids. The V and J ends lost 6 bases and 2 bases respectively, with 13 bases between them. Germline assignment: CDR1 MDHEN and CDR2 SYDVKM. Whole-study findings and limits: Seasonal influenza vaccination, on each occasion, was suggested by the authors to recruit few new T cells.

This TCR was recovered from a man between 50 and 75 years old who received an inactivated influenza vaccine. The material was PBMCs from blood, obtained around 25 months after vaccination. This chain connects TRBV28 to TRBJ2-2; TRBD1 is a possible D gene (6 bases). The CDR3 is CASSTTGRNTGELFF. The CDR3 nucleotides are TGTGCCAGCAGCACAACAGGGCGTAACACCGGGGAGCTGTTTTTT. The full variable domain, with the rest looked up from reference TRBV28 and TRBJ2-2, is DVKVTQSSRYLVKRTGEKVFLECVQDMDHENMFWYRQDPGLGLRLIYFSYDVKMKEKGDIPEGYSVSREKKERFSLILESASTNQTSMYLCASSTTGRNTGELFFGEGSRLTVL.